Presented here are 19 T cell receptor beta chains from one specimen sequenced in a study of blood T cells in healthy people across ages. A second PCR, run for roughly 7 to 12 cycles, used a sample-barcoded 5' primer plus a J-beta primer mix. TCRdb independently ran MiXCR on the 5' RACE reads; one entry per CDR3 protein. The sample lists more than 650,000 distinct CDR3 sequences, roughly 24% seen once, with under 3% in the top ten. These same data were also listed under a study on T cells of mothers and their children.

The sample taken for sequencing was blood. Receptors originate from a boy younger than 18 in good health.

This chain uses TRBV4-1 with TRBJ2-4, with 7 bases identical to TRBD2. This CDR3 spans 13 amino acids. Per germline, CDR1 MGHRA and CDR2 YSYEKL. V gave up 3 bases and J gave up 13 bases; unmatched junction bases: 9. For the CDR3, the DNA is TGCGCCAGCAGCCAGCTGCAAACTAGCGCCCAGTACTTC. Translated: CASSQLQTSAQYF.

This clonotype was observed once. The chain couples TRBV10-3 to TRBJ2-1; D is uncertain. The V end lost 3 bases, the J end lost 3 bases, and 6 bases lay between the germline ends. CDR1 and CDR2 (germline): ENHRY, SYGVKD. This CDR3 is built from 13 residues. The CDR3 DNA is TGTGCCATCAGTGATTTGGGCTACAATGAGCAGTTCTTC. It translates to CAISDLGYNEQFF.

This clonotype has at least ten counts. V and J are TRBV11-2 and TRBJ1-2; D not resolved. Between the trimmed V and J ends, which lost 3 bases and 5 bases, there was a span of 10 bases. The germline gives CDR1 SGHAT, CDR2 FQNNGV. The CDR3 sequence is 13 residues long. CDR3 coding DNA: TGTGCCAGCAGCTTGGACCACCCATATGGCTACACCTTC. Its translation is CASSLDHPYGYTF.

CDR3 sequence (DNA): TGTGCCACCAGTGATTTAAGGGAAGATACGCAGTATTTT. Translated, it gives CATSDLREDTQYF. The V call is TRBV24-1, the J call TRBJ2-3; D is unresolved. CDR3 length: 13 residues. V lost 1 base, J lost 5 bases, and 6 bases lay in between. Germline CDR1 is KGHDR and CDR2 is SFDVKD.

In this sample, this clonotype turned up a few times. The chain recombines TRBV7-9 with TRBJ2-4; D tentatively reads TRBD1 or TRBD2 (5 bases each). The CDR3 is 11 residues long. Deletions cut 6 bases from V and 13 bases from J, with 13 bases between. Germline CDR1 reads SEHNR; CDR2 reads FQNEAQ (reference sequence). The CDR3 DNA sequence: TGTGCCAGCAGTCCAGAGGGACGCCAGTACTTC. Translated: CASSPEGRQYF.

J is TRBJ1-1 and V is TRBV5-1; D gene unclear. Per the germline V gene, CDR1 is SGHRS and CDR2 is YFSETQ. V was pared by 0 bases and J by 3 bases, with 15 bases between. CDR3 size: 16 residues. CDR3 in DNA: TGCGCCAGCAGCTTGGCCCTAGGGAAGGTGGACACTGAAGCTTTCTTT. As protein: CASSLALGKVDTEAFF. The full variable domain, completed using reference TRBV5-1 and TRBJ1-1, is KAGVTQTPRYLIKTRGQQVTLSCSPISGHRSVSWYQQTPGQGLQFLFEYFSETQRNKGNFPGRFSGRQFSNSRSEMNVSTLELGDSALYLCASSLALGKVDTEAFFGQGTRLTVV.

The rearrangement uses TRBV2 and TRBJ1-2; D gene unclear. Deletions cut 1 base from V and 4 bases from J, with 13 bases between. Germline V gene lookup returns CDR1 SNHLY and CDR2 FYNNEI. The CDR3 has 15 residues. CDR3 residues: CASSEGAPFGYGYTF. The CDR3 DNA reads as TGTGCCAGCAGTGAAGGGGCGCCTTTTGGCTATGGCTACACCTTC.

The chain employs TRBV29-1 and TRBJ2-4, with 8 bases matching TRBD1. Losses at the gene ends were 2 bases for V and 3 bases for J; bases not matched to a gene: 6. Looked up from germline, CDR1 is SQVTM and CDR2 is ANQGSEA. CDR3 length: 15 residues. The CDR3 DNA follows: TGCAGCGTTGAACCTCAGGGGGCTGGCAAAAACATTCAGTACTTC. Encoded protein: CSVEPQGAGKNIQYF.

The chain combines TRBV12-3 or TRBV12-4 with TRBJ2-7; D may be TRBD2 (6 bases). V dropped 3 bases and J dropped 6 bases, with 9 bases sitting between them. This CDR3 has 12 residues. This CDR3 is CASSFGGSEQYF. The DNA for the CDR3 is TGTGCCAGCAGTTTCGGGGGAAGCGAGCAGTACTTC.

The CDR3 nucleotides read TGCGCCAGCAGCAACCGGGACAGGGGGTATAATTCACCCCTCCACTTT. This encodes CASSNRDRGYNSPLHF. This chain links TRBV5-1 with TRBJ1-6; TRBD1 agrees at 11 bases. The CDR3 sequence is 16 residues long. V lost 4 bases and J lost 4; bases outside the gene matches: 4. In germline, CDR1 is SGHRS, CDR2 YFSETQ.

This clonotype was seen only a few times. CDR3 sequence (DNA): TGCGCCAGCCGGGACGACAATACCTACGAGCAGTACTTC. Protein product: CASRDDNTYEQYF. The V and J genes are TRBV5-1 and TRBJ2-7; D is perhaps TRBD1 or TRBD2 (5 bases each). There are 13 residues in the CDR3. The V and J ends lost 7 bases and 2 bases respectively, with 13 bases between them. Germline V gives CDR1 SGHRS, CDR2 YFSETQ.

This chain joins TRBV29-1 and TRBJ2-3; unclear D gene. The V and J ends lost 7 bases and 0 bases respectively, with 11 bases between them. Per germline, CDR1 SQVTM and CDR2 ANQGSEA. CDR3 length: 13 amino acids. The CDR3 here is CSAQSPSTDTQYF. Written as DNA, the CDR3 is TGCAGCGCTCAGTCGCCTAGCACAGATACGCAGTATTTT.

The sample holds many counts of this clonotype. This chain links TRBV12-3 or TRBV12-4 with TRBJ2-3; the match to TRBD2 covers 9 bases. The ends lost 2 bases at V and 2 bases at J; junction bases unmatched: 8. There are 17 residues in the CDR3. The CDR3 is CASSLSSGVPPTDTQYF. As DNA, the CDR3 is TGTGCCAGCAGTTTATCTAGCGGGGTTCCCCCCACAGATACGCAGTATTTT.

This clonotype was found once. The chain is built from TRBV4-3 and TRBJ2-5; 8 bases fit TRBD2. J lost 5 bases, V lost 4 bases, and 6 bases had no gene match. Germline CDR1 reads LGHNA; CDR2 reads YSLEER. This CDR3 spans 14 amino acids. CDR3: CASSPTTSAETQYF. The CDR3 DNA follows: TGCGCCAGCAGCCCTACGACTAGCGCGGAGACCCAGTACTTC.

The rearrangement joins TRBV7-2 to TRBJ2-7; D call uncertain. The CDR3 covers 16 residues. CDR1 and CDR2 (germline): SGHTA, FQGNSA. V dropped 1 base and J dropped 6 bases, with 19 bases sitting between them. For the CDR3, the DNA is TGTGCCAGCAGCTTAGTCAGTGGCCCACTCCCTACCGAGCAGTACTTC. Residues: CASSLVSGPLPTEQYF.

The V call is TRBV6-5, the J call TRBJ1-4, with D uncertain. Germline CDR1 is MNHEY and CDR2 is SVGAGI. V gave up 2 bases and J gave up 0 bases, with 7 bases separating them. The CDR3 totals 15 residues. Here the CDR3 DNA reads TGTGCCAGCAGTTACGGCTTAGCAACTAATGAAAAACTGTTTTTT. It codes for CASSYGLATNEKLFF.

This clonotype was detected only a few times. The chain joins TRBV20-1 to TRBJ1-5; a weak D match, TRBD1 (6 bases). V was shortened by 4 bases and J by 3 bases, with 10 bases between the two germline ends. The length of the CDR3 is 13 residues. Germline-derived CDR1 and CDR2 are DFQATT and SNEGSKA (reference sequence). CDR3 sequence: CSAMDRFNQPQHF. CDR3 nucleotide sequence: TGCAGTGCTATGGACAGATTCAATCAGCCCCAGCATTTT.

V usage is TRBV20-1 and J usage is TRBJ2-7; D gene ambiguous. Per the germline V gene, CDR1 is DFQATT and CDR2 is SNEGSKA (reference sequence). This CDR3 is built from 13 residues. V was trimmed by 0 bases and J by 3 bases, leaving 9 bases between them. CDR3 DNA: TGCAGTGCTAGAGATTTGGGGAACTACGAGCAGTACTTC. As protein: CSARDLGNYEQYF.

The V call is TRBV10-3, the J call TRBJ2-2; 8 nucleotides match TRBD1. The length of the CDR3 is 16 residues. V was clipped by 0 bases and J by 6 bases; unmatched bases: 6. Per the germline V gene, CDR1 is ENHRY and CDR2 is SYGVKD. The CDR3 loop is CAISESRGQVAGELFF. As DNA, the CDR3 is TGTGCCATCAGTGAGTCTAGGGGACAGGTCGCCGGGGAGCTGTTTTTT.